The next 21 T cell receptor beta chains were all read from a single sample in a study of control samples from healthy donors and cancer patients. Profiled with immunoSEQ multiplex PCR; TCRdb holds only in-frame clones, not every one. The data contain about 39,000 clones, 65% to 85% of them seen just once; the ten biggest clones take up roughly 21%. The sample taken for sequencing was PBMCs. These receptors originate from a woman aged 55-70 years with lung cancer.

The chain uses TRBV27 and TRBJ2-5; the D is unclear. CDR3 length: 11 residues. Germline V gene lookup returns CDR1 MNHEY and CDR2 SMNVEV (reference sequence). Trimming cost V 4 bases and J 3 bases, with 3 bases left between them. CDR3 coding DNA: TGTGCCAGCAGTTCGAAAGAGACCCAGTACTTC. Protein: CASSSKETQYF.

The rearrangement links TRBV6-5 to TRBJ1-3; TRBD1 might be the D (6 bases). The length of the CDR3 is 14 residues. Germline CDR1 and CDR2: MNHEY and SVGAGI. Trimming removed 5 bases at V and 4 bases at J, with 12 bases between. CDR3: CASSPQQGGNTIYF. CDR3 nucleotide sequence: TGTGCCAGCAGTCCCCAACAGGGAGGAAACACCATATATTTT.

This sequence joins TRBV5-5 and TRBJ1-1, with D maybe TRBD1 (5 bases). The germline CDR1 and CDR2 sequences are SGHKS and YYEKEE (reference sequence). The CDR3 is 15 amino acids. The V end was cut by 4 bases, the J end by 1 base, with 14 bases between. CDR3 amino acids: CASSPKQDTNTEAFF. Here the CDR3 DNA reads TGTGCCAGCAGCCCAAAACAGGATACGAACACTGAAGCTTTCTTT. The whole variable domain, filled in from reference TRBV5-5 and TRBJ1-1, reads DAGVTQSPTHLIKTRGQQVTLRCSPISGHKSVSWYQQVLGQGPQFIFQYYEKEERGRGNFPDRFSARQFPNYSSELNVNALLLGDSALYLCASSPKQDTNTEAFFGQGTRLTVV.

By sample fraction, this clone is medium-sized. This chain uses TRBV7-3 with TRBJ2-5; D is unresolved. Trimming removed 4 bases at V and 4 bases at J, with 10 bases between. The CDR3 is made up of 13 amino acids. Looked up from germline, CDR1 is SGHTA and CDR2 is FQGTGA. DNA of the CDR3: TGTGCCAGCAGCTCAACCGTTCGAGAGACCCAGTACTTC. It is translated as CASSSTVRETQYF.

The chain joins TRBV3-1 (or the pseudogene TRBV3-2) to TRBJ2-5, with 12 bases lining up with TRBD1. The junction had 5 bases not matched to a gene; V was cut back by 4 bases and J by 5 bases. The CDR3 extends over 15 amino acids. Per the germline V gene, CDR1 is LGHDT and CDR2 is YNNKEL (reference sequence). CDR3 DNA sequence: TGTGCCAGCAGCCGACGGGACAGGGGGCCGGAGACCCAGTACTTC. Its protein is CASSRRDRGPETQYF.

The J gene is TRBJ2-3, the V gene TRBV9, with 9 bases fitting TRBD1. V trimming: 5 bases; J trimming: 3 bases; junction bases outside the gene matches: 1. The V gene's germline CDR1 is SGDLS and CDR2 YYNGEE. This CDR3 is built from 13 residues. The CDR3 DNA reads as TGTGCCAGCAGGGGGACAGGGACAGATACGCAGTATTTT. Its protein product is CASRGTGTDTQYF.

This chain connects TRBV9 to TRBJ2-1; 8 bases match TRBD1. Trimming removed 0 bases from V and 7 bases from J; junction bases left unmatched: 9. Germline CDR1 reads SGDLS; CDR2 reads YYNGEE. This CDR3 region has 16 residues. CDR3 nucleotides: TGTGCCAGCAGCGTAGAATCAGGGGGCCTTGGTAATGAGCAGTTCTTC. Translated, it gives CASSVESGGLGNEQFF. Filled out from reference TRBV9 and TRBJ2-1, the complete variable domain reads DSGVTQTPKHLITATGQRVTLRCSPRSGDLSVYWYQQSLDQGLQFLIQYYNGEERAKGNILERFSAQQFPDLHSELNLSSLELGDSALYFCASSVESGGLGNEQFFGPGTRLTVL.

CDR3 in DNA: TGTGCCAGCAGTTACTCAGGCGGAGGGGGTGAGCAGTTCTTC. Translating it yields CASSYSGGGGEQFF. The chain uses TRBV6-2 or TRBV6-3 and TRBJ2-1; either TRBD1 or TRBD2 may fit D (6 bases each). The CDR3 length is 14 residues. Trimming cost V 0 bases and J 9 bases, with 12 bases left between them. Germline CDR1 and CDR2: MNHEY and SVGEGT.

The V gene is TRBV3-1 (or the pseudogene TRBV3-2), the J gene TRBJ2-3, with a weak D call TRBD1 (5 bases). The V and J ends lost 4 bases and 2 bases respectively, with 13 bases between them. CDR1 and CDR2 from the germline V gene are LGHDT and YNNKEL (reference sequence). The CDR3 is 15 residues long. CDR3 in DNA: TGTGCCAGCAGCCGCTCGAGTGGGGCCACAGATACGCAGTATTTT. It is translated as CASSRSSGATDTQYF.

V gene TRBV3-1 (or the pseudogene TRBV3-2) combines with J gene TRBJ2-5, with D tentatively TRBD2 (5 bases). Trimming removed 6 bases at V and 6 bases at J, with 14 bases between. CDR3 size: 13 residues. Germline V CDR1 and CDR2: LGHDT, YNNKEL (reference sequence). Here the CDR3 reads CASSRVAGKTQYF. CDR3 DNA: TGTGCCAGCAGTAGGGTCGCCGGGAAGACCCAGTACTTC.

The gene calls are TRBV18 and TRBJ2-7; 8 nucleotides match TRBD1. J was trimmed by 6 bases and V by 3 bases; bases with no gene match: 10. CDR3 length: 15 amino acids. Germline V lookup: CDR1 KGHSH, CDR2 LQKENI. CDR3 bases: TGTGCCAGCTCACCTACGTCCGTACAGGGGGGCGAGCAGTACTTC. This translates into CASSPTSVQGGEQYF.

This chain links TRBV6-5 with TRBJ1-5; D is uncertain. Germline V gene sequence: CDR1 MNHEY, CDR2 SVGAGI. This CDR3 is built from 14 residues. V lost 2 bases, J lost 4 bases, and 9 bases lay in between. The CDR3 is CASSYGRENQPQHF. The CDR3 DNA sequence: TGTGCCAGCAGTTACGGGAGGGAAAATCAGCCCCAGCATTTT.

The V call is TRBV14, the J call TRBJ2-7; D is perhaps TRBD2 (6 bases). The CDR3 is 14 residues long. From germline, CDR1 is SGHDN and CDR2 FVKESK. Trimming stripped 5 bases from V and 5 bases from J, with 16 bases between. CDR3 protein: CASSYGTPGDEQYF. The CDR3 DNA reads as TGTGCCAGCAGCTACGGGACTCCCGGAGACGAGCAGTACTTC.

The rearrangement joins TRBV10-1 to TRBJ2-3; D remains ambiguous. The CDR3 extends over 14 amino acids. Germline CDR1 reads WNHNN; CDR2 reads SYGVQD (reference sequence). V was cut by 3 bases and J by 0 bases, with 7 bases left in between. The CDR3 region is CASSERGSTDTQYF. Here the CDR3 DNA reads TGCGCCAGCAGTGAAAGAGGTAGCACAGATACGCAGTATTTT.

The J gene is TRBJ1-1, the V gene TRBV5-1; a possible D gene is TRBD1 (5 bases). CDR1 is SGHRS, CDR2 YFSETQ, per germline. The CDR3 sequence is 14 residues long. The V gene lost 4 bases and the J gene lost 8 bases, with 18 bases spanning the gap. The CDR3, as DNA: TGCGCCAGCAGCCCGGGACCCCTCGGGATGGAAGCTTTCTTT. It yields the protein CASSPGPLGMEAFF.

This clone was seen only once. This chain links TRBV27 with TRBJ2-2, with 8 bases identical to TRBD2. V was clipped by 5 bases and J by 7 bases; unmatched bases: 6. The germline V gene has CDR1 MNHEY and CDR2 SMNVEV (reference sequence). The length of the CDR3 is 14 residues. The CDR3 region has the DNA TGTGCCAGCAGTCACGGGGGGGCAGGCGGGGAGCTGTTTTTT. This gives the protein CASSHGGAGGELFF.

The chain is built from TRBV7-3 and TRBJ1-3; D gene uncertain. Trimming left V 1 base short and J 2 bases short, with 9 bases between. Germline V CDR1 and CDR2: SGHTA, FQGTGA. CDR3 length: 15 residues. This CDR3 is CASSLNGGTGNTIYF. CDR3 nucleotide sequence: TGTGCCAGCAGCTTAAATGGAGGGACTGGAAACACCATATATTTT.

V gene TRBV10-3 combines with J gene TRBJ1-1; TRBD1 aligns across 7 bases. V shed 2 bases, J shed 5 bases, and the junction held 8 bases outside the gene matches. Per germline, CDR1 ENHRY and CDR2 SYGVKD. CDR3 length: 15 amino acids. The CDR3 loop is CAISEPQTGRTEAFF. In DNA, the CDR3 is TGTGCCATCAGTGAGCCCCAGACAGGGAGGACTGAAGCTTTCTTT.

The genes are TRBV12-3 or TRBV12-4 and TRBJ1-2, with unresolved D. This CDR3 has 13 amino acids. Trimming removed 11 bases from V and 6 bases from J, with 19 bases in between. In DNA form, the CDR3 reads TGTGCCGGAAGAGACCAAACTCAACATGGCTACACCTTC. Its translation is CAGRDQTQHGYTF.

J is TRBJ2-1 and V is TRBV18, with D possibly being TRBD1 or TRBD2 (5 bases each). Per germline, CDR1 KGHSH and CDR2 LQKENI. The V end was cut by 2 bases, the J end by 9 bases, with 17 bases between. CDR3 length: 15 amino acids. The CDR3 spells CASSPSAGWGSEQFF. The CDR3 DNA reads as TGTGCCAGCTCACCATCCGCGGGCTGGGGGAGTGAGCAGTTCTTC.

The J gene is TRBJ2-5, the V gene TRBV12-3 or TRBV12-4, with D hard to call. V lost 5 bases and J 3 bases, leaving 7 bases between the germline ends. This CDR3 contains 12 residues. The DNA of the CDR3 is TGTGCCAGCAGTGTAAGGGAAGAGACCCAGTACTTC. This sequence encodes CASSVREETQYF.